This TCR beta chain was captured by sequencing in a study of radiation and T cells in renal cell carcinoma. Regarding time point: blood 2 weeks post-SBRT. Noted treatment: 15 Gy SBRT to primary tumor, nephrectomy 4 weeks later. Using immunoSEQ multiplex PCR, the repertoire was profiled, and TCRdb retains in-frame clones only, with some absent. Of about 130,000 clones in the sample, around 89% were seen once. The CDR3 contains 14 residues. Germline CDR1 and CDR2: MNHNS and SASEGT. The V gene lost 7 bases and the J gene lost 4 bases, with 14 bases spanning the gap. The genes are TRBV6-1 and TRBJ2-1; either TRBD1 or TRBD2 may supply D (5 bases each). The sample was blood, taken from a patient whose treatment included radiotherapy and nephrectomy. The receptor comes from a woman aged 70-85 years with renal cell carcinoma. CDR3 coding DNA: TGTGCCAGCAAAATAACCGGGACGTACAATGAGCAGTTCTTC. Its translation is CASKITGTYNEQFF.